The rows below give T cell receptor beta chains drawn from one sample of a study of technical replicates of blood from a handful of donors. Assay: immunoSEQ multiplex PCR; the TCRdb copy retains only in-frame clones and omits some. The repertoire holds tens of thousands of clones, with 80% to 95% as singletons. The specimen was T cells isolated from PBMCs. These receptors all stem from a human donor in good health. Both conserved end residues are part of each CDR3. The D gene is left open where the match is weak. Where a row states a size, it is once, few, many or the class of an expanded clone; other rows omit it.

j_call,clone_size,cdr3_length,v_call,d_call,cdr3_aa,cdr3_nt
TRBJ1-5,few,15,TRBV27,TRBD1,CASRVDRGDNQPQHF,TGTGCCAGCAGGGTGGACAGGGGAGACAATCAGCCCCAGCATTTT
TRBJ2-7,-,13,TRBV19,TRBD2,CASSGGSTYEQYF,TGTGCCAGCTCTGGCGGGAGCACCTACGAGCAGTACTTC
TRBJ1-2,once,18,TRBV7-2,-,CASSLEGGTLSPSYGYTF,TGTGCCAGCAGCTTAGAGGGGGGGACTCTATCTCCGTCCTATGGCTACACCTTC
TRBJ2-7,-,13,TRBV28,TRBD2,CASSLAGVYEQYF,TGTGCCAGCAGTTTAGCGGGAGTCTACGAGCAGTACTTC
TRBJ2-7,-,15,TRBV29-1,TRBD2,CSVELAVLSSYEQYF,TGCAGCGTTGAACTAGCGGTTCTCTCATCCTACGAGCAGTACTTC
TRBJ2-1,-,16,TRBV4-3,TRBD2,CASSQEGLAFYNEQFF,TGCGCCAGCAGCCAAGAGGGACTAGCTTTCTACAATGAGCAGTTCTTC
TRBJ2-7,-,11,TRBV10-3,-,CAISASNEQYF,TGTGCCATCAGTGCCAGTAACGAGCAGTACTTC
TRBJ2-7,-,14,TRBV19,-,CASSIASSVYEQYF,TGTGCCAGTAGTATAGCTAGCAGTGTGTACGAGCAGTACTTC
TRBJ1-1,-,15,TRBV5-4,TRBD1,CASGDSGGGGTEAFF,TGTGCCAGCGGAGACTCAGGGGGCGGCGGCACTGAAGCTTTCTTT
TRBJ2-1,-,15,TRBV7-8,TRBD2,CASSPGTSGRDEQFF,TGTGCCAGCAGCCCCGGGACTAGCGGGAGGGATGAGCAGTTCTTC
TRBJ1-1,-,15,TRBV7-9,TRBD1,CASSSVRQGNTEAFF,TGTGCCAGCAGCTCAGTTAGACAGGGAAACACTGAAGCTTTCTTT
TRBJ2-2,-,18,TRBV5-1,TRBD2,CASSAHSGTSGADGELFF,TGCGCCAGCAGCGCCCATTCCGGGACTAGCGGAGCGGACGGGGAGCTGTTTTTT
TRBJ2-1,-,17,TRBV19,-,CASSMRLIAVSYNEQFF,TGTGCCAGTAGTATGCGGCTCATAGCGGTATCCTACAATGAGCAGTTCTTC
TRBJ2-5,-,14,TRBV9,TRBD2,CASSRAGTSGTQYF,TGTGCCAGCAGCCGGGCCGGGACTAGCGGGACCCAGTACTTC
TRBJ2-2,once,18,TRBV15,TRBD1,CATSRDLAGGRGTGELFF,TGTGCCACCAGCAGAGATCTGGCTGGGGGCAGGGGGACCGGGGAGCTGTTTTTT
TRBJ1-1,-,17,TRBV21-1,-,CASSKKLYRPLNTEAFF,TGTGCCAGCAGCAAAAAGCTGTACAGACCATTGAACACTGAAGCTTTCTTT
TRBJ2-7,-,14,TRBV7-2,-,CASSFIQLPYEQYF,TGTGCCAGCAGCTTTATACAGCTGCCCTACGAGCAGTACTTC
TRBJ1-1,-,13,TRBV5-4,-,CASSQQENTEAFF,TGTGCCAGCAGCCAACAGGAGAACACTGAAGCTTTCTTT
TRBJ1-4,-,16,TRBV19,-,CASSMNRYPLGEKLFF,TGTGCCAGTAGTATGAACAGGTACCCACTGGGGGAAAAACTGTTTTTT
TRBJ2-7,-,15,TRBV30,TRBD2,CAWVQDSGGSYEQYF,TGTGCCTGGGTACAGGACTCGGGAGGGTCCTACGAGCAGTACTTC
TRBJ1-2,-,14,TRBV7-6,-,CASSRTGEGGGYTF,TGTGCCAGCAGCCGGACGGGCGAAGGGGGAGGCTACACCTTC
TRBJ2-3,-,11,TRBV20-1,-,CSASRDDTQYF,TGCAGTGCTAGTCGGGATGATACGCAGTATTTT
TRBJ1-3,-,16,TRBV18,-,CASSRLSAGPGNTIYF,TGTGCCAGCTCACGACTCTCTGCAGGGCCTGGAAACACCATATATTTT
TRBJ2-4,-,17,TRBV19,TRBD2,CASSRLAEYLAKNIQYF,TGTGCCAGTAGTAGGCTAGCGGAGTACCTAGCCAAAAACATTCAGTACTTC
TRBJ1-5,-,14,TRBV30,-,CACGLGSGNQPQHF,TGTGCCTGCGGACTCGGGAGTGGCAATCAGCCCCAGCATTTT
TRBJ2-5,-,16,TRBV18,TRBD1,CASSPMGQGNQETQYF,TGTGCCAGCTCACCAATGGGACAGGGGAACCAAGAGACCCAGTACTTC
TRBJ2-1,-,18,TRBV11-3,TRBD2,CASSRGRLAGVSYNEQFF,TGTGCCAGCAGCCGGGGAAGGCTAGCGGGAGTATCCTACAATGAGCAGTTCTTC
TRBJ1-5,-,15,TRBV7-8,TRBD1,CASTQGGGGNQPQHF,TGTGCCAGCACACAAGGAGGGGGCGGCAATCAGCCCCAGCATTTT
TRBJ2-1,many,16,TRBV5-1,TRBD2,CASSRTSGSSYNEQFF,TGCGCCAGCAGTCGGACTAGCGGGAGCTCCTACAATGAGCAGTTCTTC
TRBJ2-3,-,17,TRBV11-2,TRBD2,CASSFHPTSGRGDTQYF,TGTGCCAGCAGCTTCCATCCGACTAGCGGGAGGGGAGATACGCAGTATTTT
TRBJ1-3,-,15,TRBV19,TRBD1,CASSTLRQGGNTIYF,TGTGCCAGTAGTACTCTTCGACAGGGAGGAAACACCATATATTTT
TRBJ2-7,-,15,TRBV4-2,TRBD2,CASSPGLAGAKEQYF,TGTGCCAGCAGCCCGGGACTAGCGGGAGCGAAGGAGCAGTACTTC
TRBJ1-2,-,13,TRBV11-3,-,CASSLDRNYGYTF,TGTGCCAGCAGCTTAGATCGGAACTATGGCTACACCTTC
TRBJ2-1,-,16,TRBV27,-,CASSLSPTGSYNEQFF,TGTGCCAGCAGTTTATCCCCTACGGGCTCCTACAATGAGCAGTTCTTC